This TCR beta chain was recorded in a study of T cells in Graves' hyperthyroidism and ophthalmopathy. Study-level results: Most thyroid clonotypes expanded above 0.001 appeared in blood too. The model made its ophthalmopathy prediction, and onset followed a median around 6.9 months later. Patients with ophthalmopathy were separated from those with stable hyperthyroidism by a 13 V-J model.

Based on clinical symptoms, serum thyroxine and TRAb, thyroid ultrasound and orbital computed tomography, diagnoses were reached. RNA transcripts served as the template for amplifying TCR beta CDR3 regions. Researchers ran a first-round RT-PCR on the TCR CDR3 using the HTBI primer set. Each CDR3 protein gets one entry after TCRdb re-called the multiplex PCR reads with MiXCR. The table includes roughly 500,000 distinct CDR3 sequences, about half detected once. V gave up 6 bases and J gave up 2 bases, with 8 bases separating them. The CDR3 is 13 residues long. The germline V gene has CDR1 MNHEY and CDR2 SVGAGI. This clonotype was picked up many times. What it binds is unknown.

The TCR originated in an adult woman with Graves' disease, either hyperthyroidism or ophthalmopathy (not recorded which). The V gene is TRBV6-5, the J gene TRBJ1-5; D not resolved. The sequenced sample was peripheral blood or thyroid tissue (not recorded which). This chain's CDR3 is CASSNPGNQPQHF. The CDR3 DNA reads as TGTGCCAGCAGCAACCCAGGCAATCAGCCCCAGCATTTT.